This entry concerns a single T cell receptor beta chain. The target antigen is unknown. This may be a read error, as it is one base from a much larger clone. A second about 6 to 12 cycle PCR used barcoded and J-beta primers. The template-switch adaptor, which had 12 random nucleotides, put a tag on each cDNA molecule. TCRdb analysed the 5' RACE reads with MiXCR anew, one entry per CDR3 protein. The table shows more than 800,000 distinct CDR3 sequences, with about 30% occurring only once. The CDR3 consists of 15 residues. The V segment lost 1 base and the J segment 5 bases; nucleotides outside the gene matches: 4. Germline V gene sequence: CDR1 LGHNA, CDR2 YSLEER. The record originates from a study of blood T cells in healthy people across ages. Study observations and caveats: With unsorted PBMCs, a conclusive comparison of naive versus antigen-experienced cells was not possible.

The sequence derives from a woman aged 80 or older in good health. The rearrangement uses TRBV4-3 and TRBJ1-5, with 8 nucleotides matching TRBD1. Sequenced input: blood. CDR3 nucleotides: TGCGCCAGCAGCCAAGGTTCACAGGGGGATCAGCCCCAGCATTTT. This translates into CASSQGSQGDQPQHF.